This is a list of T cell receptor beta chains from one sample in a study of shared clonotypes between healthy human individuals. This table comes from immunoSEQ multiplex PCR, and its TCRdb copy is limited to in-frame clones, with some not included. The sample consists of some 980,000 clones, 70% to 85% of them appearing once. Sequenced material: memory CD4+ T cells sorted from blood. The origin of the receptors is a young man in good health. Each CDR3 is given with its conserved first and last residue. The D gene is left open where the match is weak. Some rows mark clone size as missing; the rest say once, few, many or name a class of expanded clone.

V,D,length,J,size,DNA,CDR3
TRBV6-1,TRBD1,14,TRBJ2-7,.,TGTGCCAGCAGTGGCCGGGACAGGGCCTACGAGCAGTACTTC,CASSGRDRAYEQYF
TRBV30,TRBD2,14,TRBJ2-3,.,TGTGCCTGGAAAGGACTAGCGAGCACAGATACGCAGTATTTT,CAWKGLASTDTQYF
TRBV10-1,.,18,TRBJ2-7,.,TGCGCCAGCAGTGAGTCCGAAGACTACGGCTGGAGGACCTACGAGCAGTACTTC,CASSESEDYGWRTYEQYF
TRBV9,TRBD1,16,TRBJ1-6,.,TGTGCCAGCAGCGTGGACAGGGGAGGGAGTAATTCACCCCTCCACTTT,CASSVDRGGSNSPLHF
TRBV30,TRBD1,13,TRBJ1-2,.,TGTGCCTGGGGGACAGCGACTAACTATGGCTACACCTTC,CAWGTATNYGYTF
TRBV6-5,.,11,TRBJ2-1,once,TGTGCCAGCAGTTACCAGCTTGAGCAGTTCTTC,CASSYQLEQFF
TRBV6-1,TRBD1,15,TRBJ2-7,.,TGTGCCAGCAGCAGACAGGGGTGGAGCTCCTACGAGCAGTACTTC,CASSRQGWSSYEQYF
TRBV5-1,.,14,TRBJ2-1,.,TGCGCCAGCAGCTTGGATTCAGGGATGCATGAGCAGTTCTTC,CASSLDSGMHEQFF
TRBV28,TRBD1,19,TRBJ1-3,.,TGTGCCAGCAGCGTGGGACAGGGTGCATGGGGATACTCTGGAAACACCATATATTTT,CASSVGQGAWGYSGNTIYF
TRBV30,.,11,TRBJ1-4,.,TGTGCCTGGAGTCAGGCAGAAAAACTGTTTTTT,CAWSQAEKLFF
TRBV19,TRBD1,14,TRBJ1-5,few,TGTGCCAGTAGTACCGCGGACAGGGATCAGCCCCAGCATTTT,CASSTADRDQPQHF
TRBV5-1,TRBD1,15,TRBJ1-4,.,TGCGCCAGCAGCCAAGGGACAGGGGGCGAGGAAAAACTGTTTTTT,CASSQGTGGEEKLFF
TRBV5-4,TRBD1,18,TRBJ2-2,.,TGTGCCAGCAGCTATATTTCTACAGGGGACACGAACACCGGGGAGCTGTTTTTT,CASSYISTGDTNTGELFF
TRBV7-2,TRBD2,16,TRBJ2-5,.,TGTGCCAGCAGCTTAGGAGGAACGGGAGGAGGAGGGACCCAGTACTTC,CASSLGGTGGGGTQYF
TRBV18,.,15,TRBJ2-7,.,TGTGCCAGCTCACTAGACCGAGGAATCTCCTACGAGCAGTACTTC,CASSLDRGISYEQYF
TRBV2,TRBD2,14,TRBJ2-7,.,TGTGCCAGCAGTGTAGCGGGAGGGCCCTACGAGCAGTACTTC,CASSVAGGPYEQYF
TRBV6-1,.,16,TRBJ2-7,.,TGTGCCAGCAGTGAAATAGGCAGATCGATAGCCTACGAGCAGTACTTC,CASSEIGRSIAYEQYF
TRBV19,TRBD1,16,TRBJ1-2,.,TGTGCCAGTAGTATAGAAGCCAGGGGGCAGGACTATGGCTACACCTTC,CASSIEARGQDYGYTF
TRBV7-9,.,14,TRBJ1-1,.,TGTGCCAGCAGCCCTCGGGGAGGGAACACTGAAGCTTTCTTT,CASSPRGGNTEAFF
TRBV10-3,TRBD1,12,TRBJ1-6,.,TGTGCCTCCCAGGGGGTAGGATCACCCCTCCACTTT,CASQGVGSPLHF
TRBV2,.,15,TRBJ1-2,.,TGTGCCAGCAGGATAAATAAACAGGGCTCCTATGGCTACACCTTC,CASRINKQGSYGYTF
TRBV20-1,.,11,TRBJ2-7,.,TGCAGTGCTACCGGGGTCTACGAGCAGTACTTC,CSATGVYEQYF
TRBV5-6,.,12,TRBJ2-7,.,TGTGCCAGCAGCTCCTTCCTCTACGAGCAGTACTTC,CASSSFLYEQYF
TRBV4-1,.,14,TRBJ1-1,.,TGCGCCAGCAGCCAAGAGGTCCGGGGGACTGAAGCTTTCTTT,CASSQEVRGTEAFF
TRBV6-1,.,15,TRBJ2-3,once,TGTGCCAGCAGTGTCGCCCAGGGGGGGCCAGATACGCAGTATTTT,CASSVAQGGPDTQYF
TRBV30,.,14,TRBJ1-1,few,TGTGCCTGGAGTGAACAGGCGAAAGACACTGAAGCTTTCTTT,CAWSEQAKDTEAFF
TRBV5-1,.,15,TRBJ2-5,once,TGCGCCAGCAGCTTAATAACGGGGACCCAAGAGACCCAGTACTTC,CASSLITGTQETQYF
TRBV5-6,TRBD1,16,TRBJ1-2,once,TGTGCCAGCAGCCCGTTAAGACAGGGGACTAACTATGGCTACACCTTC,CASSPLRQGTNYGYTF
TRBV18,.,13,TRBJ1-1,.,TGTGCCAGCTCACCACGCGAGGACGCTGAAGCTTTCTTT,CASSPREDAEAFF
TRBV5-1,TRBD1,14,TRBJ2-7,.,TGCGCCAGCAGCTTGGACAGGGGAGCCTACGAGCAGTACTTC,CASSLDRGAYEQYF
TRBV6-1,.,16,TRBJ1-5,few,TGTGCCAGCAGTGAAGCGCTCGGGTACGGCAATCAGCCCCAGCATTTT,CASSEALGYGNQPQHF
TRBV6-1,.,14,TRBJ2-1,.,TGTGCCAGCAGTGAAGGGGTTAGGGTCAATGAGCAGTTCTTC,CASSEGVRVNEQFF
TRBV28,TRBD1,16,TRBJ1-6,.,TGTGCCAGCAGTTCAGTCCCAGGGGGCAAGAATTCACCCCTCCACTTT,CASSSVPGGKNSPLHF
TRBV20-1,.,10,TRBJ2-7,once,TGCAGTGCTGGCCCATACGAGCAGTACTTC,CSAGPYEQYF
TRBV27,.,14,TRBJ2-3,.,TGTGCCAGCAGTTATGGCAAATCCGGAGATACGCAGTATTTT,CASSYGKSGDTQYF
TRBV6-1,.,14,TRBJ1-5,.,TGTGCCAGCAGTGGGGGGGTGAGCAATCAGCCCCAGCATTTT,CASSGGVSNQPQHF
TRBV7-2,TRBD2,13,TRBJ2-7,.,TGTGCCAGCAGCACCGGGAGGGGCTACGAGCAGTACTTC,CASSTGRGYEQYF
TRBV9,.,15,TRBJ2-3,.,TGTGCCAGCAGCGTAGGTCAGGCGAACACAGATACGCAGTATTTT,CASSVGQANTDTQYF
TRBV6-1,TRBD1,12,TRBJ2-3,.,TGTGCCAGCAGAAGGACAGGGGATACGCAGTATTTT,CASRRTGDTQYF
TRBV28,.,14,TRBJ2-7,.,TGTGCCAGCATCTCGGGGACTTACTCCTACGAGCAGTACTTC,CASISGTYSYEQYF
TRBV2,.,15,TRBJ1-5,.,TGTGCCAGCAGTGCCCTCAGGGGAATGGGTCAGCCCCAGCATTTT,CASSALRGMGQPQHF
TRBV30,.,12,TRBJ1-1,.,TGTGCCCGATCGGCAGGGGACACTGAAGCTTTCTTT,CARSAGDTEAFF
TRBV18,.,14,TRBJ1-1,.,TGTGCCAGCTCCTCAGGGGAGGGTAGCACTGAAGCTTTCTTT,CASSSGEGSTEAFF
TRBV5-6,.,15,TRBJ1-1,.,TGTGCCAGCATCAGGACAGACCTTATGAACACTGAAGCTTTCTTT,CASIRTDLMNTEAFF
TRBV2,.,13,TRBJ2-2,.,TGTGCCAGCAGGGGTGAGAACACCGGGGAGCTGTTTTTT,CASRGENTGELFF
TRBV5-1,TRBD1,17,TRBJ1-2,.,TGCGCCAGCAGCTTCGACCCGACAGGGAATTTTAACTATGGCTACACCTTC,CASSFDPTGNFNYGYTF